This T cell receptor (beta chain) was identified during a study of Graves' ophthalmopathy and Graves' hyperthyroidism. Study findings and constraints: Discrimination between ophthalmopathy and stable hyperthyroidism by a 13-signature model showed roughly 88% sensitivity and 65% to 84% specificity.

Hyperthyroidism showing no ophthalmopathy within 18 months of follow-up was stable. The study recruited hyperthyroidism patients aged 18 to 65 who were newly diagnosed, under 2 months' duration. The CDR3 extends over 13 amino acids. Germline CDR1 and CDR2: MDHEN and SYDVKM. V lost 5 bases to trimming and J lost 5 bases, with 12 bases between them. This clonotype was recorded many times. Antigen unknown. Amplification from RNA transcripts yielded the TCR beta CDR3 regions. After a first-round RT-PCR with HTBI primers, a second-round multiplex PCR was run. TCRdb analysed the multiplex PCR reads with MiXCR anew, one entry per CDR3 protein. This table has 680,000 or so distinct CDR3 sequences, 20% to 25% appearing once.

The sequencing input was peripheral blood. The clonotype was recovered from a woman aged 18-29 years with stable Graves' hyperthyroidism. Some clones in this sample may be carry-over from other donors' samples. The chain links TRBV28 to TRBJ1-2; D call uncertain. CDR3 loop: CASSRPDGYGYTF. DNA of the CDR3: TGTGCCAGCAGTCGTCCGGACGGGTATGGCTACACCTTC.